Following are 19 T cell receptor beta chains from one sample sequenced in a study of blood T cell repertoires in COVID-19. Sequencing was performed with immunoSEQ multiplex PCR; in TCRdb, only in-frame clones are kept and a portion is missing. Seen here are fewer than 200,000 clones, 88% observed once, and the top ten hold around 2.1%. Material for sequencing was peripheral blood. The receptor set was obtained from a man aged 50-59 years who had recovered from COVID-19.

The genes are TRBV6-2 or TRBV6-3 and TRBJ2-5, with a tentative D call TRBD2 (6 bases). V lost 2 bases to trimming and J lost 1 base, with 20 bases between them. The CDR3 extends over 18 amino acids. In germline, CDR1 is MNHEY, CDR2 SVGEGT. The CDR3 DNA is TGTGCCAGCAGTTACACCAACCGGCGGTACGGGGGCCAAGAGACCCAGTACTTC. It is translated as CASSYTNRRYGGQETQYF.

The chain couples TRBV2 to TRBJ2-1, with 12 bases fitting TRBD2. V trimming: 6 bases; J trimming: 9 bases; junction bases outside the gene matches: 12. Germline CDR1 is SNHLY and CDR2 is FYNNEI. This CDR3 comprises 16 residues. In DNA form, the CDR3 reads TGTGCCAGCAGACCTCCCCTAGCGGGAGGGCCTATTGAGCAGTTCTTC. Protein sequence: CASRPPLAGGPIEQFF.

The chain joins TRBV5-5 to TRBJ2-5, with 8 positions matching TRBD2. V trimming: 2 bases; J trimming: 5 bases; junction bases outside the gene matches: 5. CDR1 SGHKS and CDR2 YYEKEE come from the germline V gene (reference sequence). The CDR3 spans 14 residues. The CDR3 bases are TGTGCCAGCAGCTTACGGGGGGGGGCCGAGACCCAGTACTTC. Protein product: CASSLRGGAETQYF.

The CDR3 nucleotides are TGTGCCAGCAGCTTAGGTCGGTATAGCAATCAGCCCCAGCATTTT. As protein: CASSLGRYSNQPQHF. The chain links TRBV7-2 to TRBJ1-5; no firm D call. CDR1 is SGHTA, CDR2 FQGNSA, per germline. Trimming stripped 1 base from V and 0 bases from J, with 7 bases between. The CDR3 totals 15 residues. Full variable domain (rest looked up from reference TRBV7-2 and TRBJ1-5): GAGVSQSPSNKVTEKGKDVELRCDPISGHTALYWYRQSLGQGLEFLIYFQGNSAPDKSGLPSDRFSAERTGGSVSTLTIQRTQQEDSAVYLCASSLGRYSNQPQHFGDGTRLSIL.

V is TRBV7-3 and J is TRBJ2-7; TRBD2 agrees at 7 bases. Germline trimming cut 8 bases from V and 1 base from J; bases unmatched to any gene: 5. The V gene's germline CDR1 is SGHTA and CDR2 FQGTGA. The CDR3 is 13 residues long. This CDR3 is CASGQGGSYEQYF. The CDR3 DNA sequence: TGTGCCAGCGGGCAGGGAGGGTCCTACGAGCAGTACTTC.

The chain carries TRBV11-2 and TRBJ2-4; D is possibly TRBD1 (5 bases). The CDR3 length is 16 residues. V lost 4 bases to trimming and J lost 0 bases, with 13 bases between them. Per the germline V gene, CDR1 is SGHAT and CDR2 is FQNNGV. This CDR3 reads CASSSLPRVAKNIQYF. Written as DNA, the CDR3 is TGTGCCAGCAGCTCCCTCCCCAGGGTAGCCAAAAACATTCAGTACTTC.

The chain combines TRBV4-3 with TRBJ1-2; a possible D gene is TRBD1 (5 bases). Per the germline V gene, CDR1 is LGHNA and CDR2 is YSLEER. The CDR3 covers 13 residues. The ends were cut back, 5 bases at V and 2 bases at J, with 9 bases in the middle. DNA of the CDR3: TGCGCCAGCAGCGCACAGGCGAACTATGGCTACACCTTC. Protein: CASSAQANYGYTF.

V is TRBV12-3 or TRBV12-4 and J is TRBJ1-2; no reliable D call. CDR3 length equals 11 residues. V was cut by 6 bases and J by 1 base, with 3 bases left in between. The CDR3 coding sequence is TGTGCCAGCAGGTATAACTATGGCTACACCTTC. Its translation is CASRYNYGYTF.

The sample holds one count of this clone. The gene calls are TRBV30 and TRBJ1-1; 9 nucleotides line up with TRBD1. V was pared by 7 bases and J by 3 bases, with 6 bases of the junction left unmatched. From germline, CDR1 is GTSNPN and CDR2 SVGIG (reference sequence). This CDR3 is built from 13 residues. This CDR3 reads CASDRDRDTEAFF. CDR3 nucleotide sequence: TGTGCCTCAGACCGGGACAGGGACACTGAAGCTTTCTTT.

This chain links TRBV10-3 with TRBJ2-7; D possibly corresponds to TRBD1 (5 bases). There are 12 residues in the CDR3. Trimming shortened V by 4 bases and J by 4 bases, and 8 bases separated the two germline ends. The V gene's germline CDR1 is ENHRY and CDR2 SYGVKD. CDR3 sequence (DNA): TGTGCCATCAGTGCGGACACGTACGAGCAGTACTTC. Translating gives CAISADTYEQYF.

V and J are TRBV7-9 and TRBJ1-2; TRBD1 might be the D (6 bases). The CDR3 totals 14 residues. Germline V gene sequence: CDR1 SEHNR, CDR2 FQNEAQ (reference sequence). Trimming left V 5 bases short and J 0 bases short, with 10 bases between. The CDR3 protein is CASSPTGTNYGYTF. Here the CDR3 DNA reads TGTGCCAGCAGCCCCACAGGGACTAACTATGGCTACACCTTC.

This clone appeared once. This chain uses TRBV5-4 with TRBJ1-4, with D uncertain. Trimming stripped 0 bases from V and 0 bases from J, with 6 bases between. The CDR3 runs to 15 residues. CDR1 is SGHNT, CDR2 YYREEE, per germline (reference sequence). The CDR3 here is CASSLDQATNEKLFF. CDR3 sequence (DNA): TGTGCCAGCAGCTTGGACCAGGCAACTAATGAAAAACTGTTTTTT.

CDR3 loop: CASSPGVRETQYF. The CDR3 bases are TGTGCCAGCAGCCCAGGGGTCCGGGAGACCCAGTACTTC. The genes are TRBV13 and TRBJ2-5; D is possibly TRBD1 (6 bases). The CDR3 is 13 residues long. Germline V gene sequence: CDR1 PRHDT, CDR2 FYEKMQ (reference sequence). The V gene lost 5 bases and the J gene lost 5 bases, with 12 bases spanning the gap.

This chain connects TRBV12-5 to TRBJ2-4, with D tentatively TRBD2 (5 bases). CDR1 is LGHNT and CDR2 is FRNRAP in the germline V gene. This CDR3 spans 20 amino acids. The germline V and J ends were trimmed by 6 bases and 0 bases, with 27 bases remaining between them. CDR3 sequence (DNA): TGTGCTAGTGGCCCCCTCCTACAGTCCAGCGGCCTTATAGCCAAAAACATTCAGTACTTC. Its protein is CASGPLLQSSGLIAKNIQYF. Filled out from reference TRBV12-5 and TRBJ2-4, the complete variable domain reads DARVTQTPRHKVTEMGQEVTMRCQPILGHNTVFWYRQTMMQGLELLAYFRNRAPLDDSGMPKDRFSAEMPDATLATLKIQPSEPRDSAVYFCASGPLLQSSGLIAKNIQYFGAGTRLSVL.

The rearrangement joins TRBV5-5 to TRBJ1-6, with 8 nucleotides matching TRBD1. Per the germline V gene, CDR1 is SGHKS and CDR2 is YYEKEE (reference sequence). V was clipped by 0 bases and J by 9 bases; unmatched bases: 5. The CDR3 has 15 residues. CDR3: CASSLDQGAISPLHF. As DNA, the CDR3 is TGTGCCAGCAGCTTGGATCAGGGGGCGATTTCACCCCTCCACTTT.

The chain joins TRBV7-2 to TRBJ1-6; D is uncertain. Germline V gene sequence: CDR1 SGHTA, CDR2 FQGNSA. CDR3 length equals 13 residues. The V end lost 1 base, the J end lost 6 bases, and 4 bases lay between the germline ends. This chain's CDR3 is CASSLGPNSPLHF. For the CDR3, the DNA is TGTGCCAGCAGCTTAGGGCCTAATTCACCCCTCCACTTT. Full variable domain (rest looked up from reference TRBV7-2 and TRBJ1-6): GAGVSQSPSNKVTEKGKDVELRCDPISGHTALYWYRQSLGQGLEFLIYFQGNSAPDKSGLPSDRFSAERTGGSVSTLTIQRTQQEDSAVYLCASSLGPNSPLHFGNGTRLTVT.

This chain joins TRBV7-3 and TRBJ1-1; perhaps TRBD1 as D (5 bases). Germline V CDR1 and CDR2: SGHTA, FQGTGA. V shed 3 bases and J shed 3 bases, with 11 bases lying between them. The CDR3 has 14 amino acids. The CDR3 sequence is CASSLGQSHTEAFF. The DNA of the CDR3 is TGTGCCAGCAGCTTGGGGCAGAGTCACACTGAAGCTTTCTTT.

The chain uses TRBV28 and TRBJ1-1; D might be TRBD1 (5 bases). Germline V lookup: CDR1 MDHEN, CDR2 SYDVKM. The CDR3 totals 13 residues. Trimming shortened V by 6 bases and J by 8 bases, and 16 bases separated the two germline ends. The CDR3 is CASSLDMLSEAFF. CDR3 sequence (DNA): TGTGCCAGCAGCCTGGACATGTTGTCCGAAGCTTTCTTT. The full variable domain, with the rest looked up from reference TRBV28 and TRBJ1-1, is DVKVTQSSRYLVKRTGEKVFLECVQDMDHENMFWYRQDPGLGLRLIYFSYDVKMKEKGDIPEGYSVSREKKERFSLILESASTNQTSMYLCASSLDMLSEAFFGQGTRLTVV.

This chain connects TRBV11-2 to TRBJ2-7, with 7 bases that match TRBD2. The CDR3 consists of 15 residues. Per the germline V gene, CDR1 is SGHAT and CDR2 is FQNNGV. The ends lost 0 bases at V and 2 bases at J; junction bases unmatched: 4. The CDR3 region is CASSLERGGTYEQYF. The DNA for the CDR3 is TGTGCCAGCAGCTTAGAGCGCGGGGGAACCTACGAGCAGTACTTC.